This T cell receptor (beta chain) was sequenced during a study of cytomegalovirus exposure and HLA in healthy donors (dated by TCRdb to 2016 to 2017). Notes on the research overall: According to an earlier analysis of 587 of the donors, 150 million to 200 million T cells yielded some 110 million unique TCR beta sequences and approximately 280 Gb of sequence data. Approximately 300 gigabases of sequencing data and tens of millions of unique TCR sequences made up an early release that covered roughly 670 HLA-typed donors. The genetic ancestry cluster associated with self-reported Caucasian donors included about four fifths of the roughly 400 genotyped donors. The study was designed to test whether signatures of past pathogen exposure could be identified by cataloging public T cell receptors. The study used immunosequencing to profile the T cell repertoires of 666 subjects and linked those repertoires to cytomegalovirus serostatus. In addition to the first cohort of 666 subjects, a separate validation cohort of some 120 different subjects was used. To predict cytomegalovirus infection status, the study brought together high-throughput TCR immunosequencing, statistical association of individual TCRs with disease status, and machine learning. A later analysis re-examined previously published TCR beta repertoires from more than 600 donors and added high-resolution HLA genotyping to investigate patterns of TCR occurrence. In the later analysis, no new phenotypic data were used to find candidate immune exposures; instead, reliance was placed on TCR beta sequences and their occurrence across donors. To decide whether each TCR beta V gene segment behaved as functional or pseudogenic, an earlier analysis of some 540 of the donors relied on high-throughput TCR beta sequencing. Donor age, sex, ethnicity and CMV serostatus were compiled alongside the repertoire data. Genome-wide SNP genotypes for about three fifths of the roughly 670 donors were used in a later genetic analysis, which treated that subset as a discovery cohort. All discovery cohort repertoires had been generated using a single sequencing platform. Class I and class II HLA loci were covered by the typing at four-digit resolution. Typing coverage varied by locus: 629-630 donors for A, B, C, DRB1 and DQB1; more than 500 for DQA1; about 570 for DPA1; roughly 450 for DPB1. Because of strong linkage in the cohort, a few DR-DQ haplotypes were treated as single units for association and clustering. Among 398 genotyped donors of the cohort, an average of about 240,000 unique TCR beta nucleotide sequences were sequenced per donor, about a sixth of them non-productive.

V gives up 0 bases and J gives up 9 bases, and the segment between their germline ends measures 19 bases. CDR1 is given as SGDLS and CDR2 as YYNGEE, both from the germline V gene. Measured from the cysteine to the phenylalanine, the CDR3 is 16 residues long. The sequence is cut down to CDR3 DNA, 48 bases in frame from base 1. Turning to this clone: Its target antigen remains unknown. No base-level quality is on record; no much larger clone is a single base apart.

The study at large found these results: Because the 87-base-pair reads could not distinguish some IMGT-functional V segments, including TRBV6-2 and TRBV6-3, those segments were excluded. Because HLA typing was unavailable for some donors at each locus, only the typed subset was used in association tests. The study listed 150 to 200 TCR beta chains as associated with cytomegalovirus. A group of highly shared sequence variants was considered likely to be a technical artifact of the sequencing pipeline. Most CMV-associated TCR beta chains appeared to be HLA-restricted in a later analysis, and the HLA associations seemed to be driven largely by CMV exposure. When HLA alleles, especially DR and DQ, strongly co-occurred, attributing TCR associations to individual alleles was difficult. For the cohort, immune exposure information was limited to CMV serostatus. Specific HLA alleles were associated with 15,000 to 20,000 TCR beta sequences at a false discovery rate of 0.05 in a later analysis. In vitro tests confirmed that three of the cytomegalovirus-associated TCR beta chains recognize cytomegalovirus antigens. A further reported finding was that TCR beta sequences accurately predicted the HLA-A and HLA-B alleles for most subjects in the first cohort. The classifier was reported to diagnose cytomegalovirus status with high specificity and sensitivity in both the original and validation cohorts. According to the authors, the approach could potentially be generalized to other disease states and immunological phenotypes. According to a later analysis, parvovirus B19, influenza, CMV and Epstein-Barr virus appeared linked to several top co-occurrence clusters. While some public TCRs were present in many individuals, most TCR sequences turned up only very rarely across donors. An earlier analysis of approximately 570 of the donors showed that most TCR beta V segments appeared in productive rearrangements either about 87% or about 30% of the time, which broadly matched IMGT annotations. An association between a missense DCLRE1C variant and V-gene and J-gene trimming of TCR beta chains was found in a later genetic analysis and replicated in an independent cohort. According to a later analysis, TCR association rates differed among HLA loci, with DRB1 alleles showing the most associated TCRs and HLA-C alleles showing the fewest. Because counts were too low, seventeen rarely observed V segments, including chromosome 9 orphons, were excluded from the earlier analysis of some 540 of the donors. The presence/absence analyses assumed that sequencing depth was roughly uniform across donors, and that assumption may not be true. Compared with the roughly 720-donor mean, donors in an Asian-associated ancestry cluster had fewer N-insertions in productive TCRs, according to a later genetic analysis. Linkage disequilibrium might explain the correlated functional status among segregating V segments, but an unknown experimental factor could not be excluded. Only TCR beta chains were sequenced in this cohort, and the absence of alpha or paired-chain data limited detectable features. Compared with equally common non-associated chains, HLA-associated TCR beta chains in a later analysis were more clonally expanded and had lower generation probabilities.

The protocol used for the library was the immunoSEQ multiplex PCR assay. The multiplex PCR relied on a mix of 60 forward primers for TCR Vbeta segments and 13 reverse primers for TCR Jbeta segments. Amplification of the CDR3 region of rearranged TCR beta genes was performed with a multiplex PCR assay on genomic DNA. The Illumina HiSeq System was used to sequence the amplified TCR beta libraries as 87-base-pair reads. The published analysis was carried out like this. A later analysis tallied some 79 million unique TCR beta chains across the 640 or so repertoires, and some 12 million of those chains were shared by two or more donors. A nearest-neighbor algorithm error-corrected the raw reads and collapsed the reads into unique sequences, merging closely related sequences to remove PCR and sequencing errors. V, D and J gene segments were assigned by aligning CDR3 sequences to IMGT reference sequences. Each retained sequence needed at least a six-nucleotide match to both a V gene segment and a J gene segment. Rearrangements were called productive when the CDR3 lacked stop codons and stayed in frame with V and J; all others were non-productive. CDR3 was defined according to IMGT convention as the region running from the second conserved V-encoded cysteine to the conserved J-encoded phenylalanine. The earlier analysis of 587 of the donors excluded sequences that lacked an unambiguous match to a single V gene segment. An earlier analysis of 450 to 650 of the donors called V segments functional above 56.7% productive rearrangements and segregating when the between-donor standard deviation exceeded 5%. A statistical classification framework was developed to diagnose cytomegalovirus status using the catalog of TCR beta chain sequences. In a later analysis, V and J genes were assigned by comparing TCR nucleotide sequences against IMGT/GENE-DB human TR gene sequences. In a later analysis, CDR3 sequences and most-parsimonious VDJ recombination scenarios were assigned using the TCRdist pipeline. In a later analysis, each TCR beta chain was defined by its CDR3 amino acid sequence together with its V-gene family, and reads lacking a unique V-gene family were excluded. To address suspected cross-contamination and a sequencing artifact, a later analysis removed 450 to 700 highly shared, low-generation-probability nucleotide sequences. For each public chain, a later analysis derived a clonal expansion index from normalized ranks of inferred template counts within each repertoire. A later analysis computed generation probabilities with a VDJ recombination model fitted to out-of-frame rearrangements, and checked the results against IGoR. In a later analysis, TCR-TCR, TCR-HLA and TCR-CMV co-occurrence was scored with hypergeometric tests, and a repertoire-size bias correction was applied to TCR pairs. To estimate false discovery rates, a later analysis permuted the HLA or CMV assignments 20 times. In a later analysis, co-occurring TCRs were grouped using DBSCAN, and TCRdist sequence similarity was added for clustering within HLA-allele-positive subsets. Repertoires with fewer than 30,000 or more than 120,000 public chains, plus five repertoires with anomalous nucleotide sharing, were excluded from co-occurrence clustering. The clones in this table, taken by TCRdb from immuneACCESS, are in-frame only. Not every clone is retained; where verified, under half of the shortfall comes from an unresolved V gene, and the cause of the rest is unknown. The V and J calls and the clone size are those of that table, but D and trimming were determined from the DNA. The sample table shows hundreds of thousands of clones, and roughly 88% are seen once. The leading ten clones occupy roughly 0.71% of the sample.

The cohort was made up of several hundred healthy bone marrow donors. At the time of sampling, every cohort member was nominally healthy, though immune exposures that went unrecorded were likely present. The donor tested CMV seronegative and was one of the 352 seronegative cohort members. Every donor gave a peripheral blood sample, and the peripheral blood mononuclear cells from that sample were used for TCR beta sequencing. Genomic DNA was extracted from the blood cell samples with the Qiagen DNeasy Blood Extraction Kit. The chain is assembled from TRBV9 and TRBJ2-1; TRBD2 is a possible D gene, resting on 6 matching bases. Input material: PBMCs. The receptor was derived from a boy younger than 10 in good health and CMV-seronegative. The nucleotides are TGTGCCAGCAGCGTAGCTTTTGCGCAAGTCGGGGGTGAGCAGTTCTTC. This gives the protein CASSVAFAQVGGEQFF.